There are many counts of the clone carrying this TCR beta chain. The data were obtained in a study of Graves' ophthalmopathy and Graves' hyperthyroidism. Scientists amplified the TCR beta CDR3 regions from RNA transcripts. The library came from an HTBI-primed first-round RT-PCR and a second-round multiplex PCR. MiXCR, run by TCRdb on the multiplex PCR reads, gives a single entry per CDR3 protein. The sample carries some 390,000 distinct CDR3 sequences, around 20% recorded once. This CDR3 comprises 13 residues. V gave up 4 bases and J gave up 3 bases, with 10 bases separating them. Germline CDR1 is MNHEY and CDR2 is SMNVEV (reference sequence).

The sequencing sample was made of peripheral blood. The clonotype comes from a woman under 30 with Graves' ophthalmopathy. The chain joins TRBV27 to TRBJ2-7, with D tentatively TRBD1 (6 bases). Here the CDR3 reads CASSSQGHYEQYF. CDR3 bases: TGTGCCAGCAGTTCTCAGGGGCACTACGAGCAGTACTTC.